Each of the 25 T cell receptor beta chains below was sequenced from the same sample in a study of T-cell reconstitution after alpha-beta-depleted transplantation in children. Unique molecular identifiers featured in how the TCRbeta library was prepared. TCRdb used MiXCR to reprocess the PCR reads, holding one entry per CDR3 protein. The data contain 250,000 to 400,000 distinct CDR3 sequences, around 25% of them seen just once; the ten biggest clones take up approximately 10%. This specimen consisted of PBMCs, mostly from graft donor cells, obtained 180 days after TCRalphabeta/CD19-depleted stem cell transplant. These receptor sequences come from a male patient younger than 18 who had a stem cell transplant for acute lymphoblastic leukemia, so the T cells may come from the graft donor.

This clonotype has just a few counts. The chain couples TRBV7-9 to TRBJ2-3; possibly TRBD1 for D (5 bases). The CDR3 extends over 15 amino acids. Germline V gene sequence: CDR1 SEHNR, CDR2 FQNEAQ (reference sequence). V gave up 5 bases and J gave up 1 base, with 13 bases separating them. The CDR3 loop reads CASSTLGVGTDTQYF. The CDR3 DNA is TGTGCCAGCAGCACTCTAGGGGTGGGCACAGATACGCAGTATTTT.

This clonotype was counted between two and nine times. The chain joins TRBV27 to TRBJ2-7; D remains unclear. The germline V and J ends were trimmed by 6 bases and 2 bases, with 14 bases remaining between them. The CDR3 runs 14 residues. Per the germline V gene, CDR1 is MNHEY and CDR2 is SMNVEV (reference sequence). CDR3 coding DNA: TGTGCCAGCAGGTCATATATCGGCCCCTACGAGCAGTACTTC. It encodes CASRSYIGPYEQYF.

In DNA, the CDR3 is TGTGCCAGCAGTTACGGAGCGGTGAGCACAGATACGCAGTATTTT. It translates to CASSYGAVSTDTQYF. This sequence joins TRBV6-5 and TRBJ2-3, with a tentative D call TRBD2 (5 bases). In germline, CDR1 is MNHEY, CDR2 SVGAGI. Trimming left V 2 bases short and J 0 bases short, with 9 bases between. This CDR3 has 15 residues.

In its sample, this clonotype was seen a few times. This chain uses TRBV5-5 with TRBJ2-6, with unresolved D. V lost 0 bases and J lost 0, with 4 bases in between. This CDR3 is 15 amino acids long. The germline gives CDR1 SGHKS, CDR2 YYEKEE (reference sequence). As DNA, the CDR3 is TGTGCCAGCAGCTTGGATCACTCTGGGGCCAACGTCCTGACTTTC. Translating it yields CASSLDHSGANVLTF. Full variable domain (missing parts from reference TRBV5-5 and TRBJ2-6): DAGVTQSPTHLIKTRGQQVTLRCSPISGHKSVSWYQQVLGQGPQFIFQYYEKEERGRGNFPDRFSARQFPNYSSELNVNALLLGDSALYLCASSLDHSGANVLTFGAGSRLTVL.

This clonotype was detected many times. The V gene is TRBV6-1, the J gene TRBJ1-5; D not resolved. V dropped 7 bases and J dropped 0 bases, with 13 bases sitting between them. The CDR3 runs to 15 residues. Germline loops: CDR1 MNHNS, CDR2 SASEGT. In DNA, the CDR3 is TGTGCCAGCACCTTACGAGATCGTAGCAATCAGCCCCAGCATTTT. Translating gives CASTLRDRSNQPQHF.

As regards this clonotype: A much larger clone differs by one base, so this may be a read error. The chain joins TRBV12-3 or TRBV12-4 to TRBJ2-2, with a weak D call TRBD2 (6 bases). The CDR3 consists of 12 residues. CDR3 protein: CASSLRGGELSF. The DNA for the CDR3 is TGTGCCAGCAGCCTTAGAGGCGGGGAGCTGTCTTTT.

The rearrangement links TRBV28 to TRBJ2-7, with TRBD2 matching 8 bases. V trimming: 3 bases; J trimming: 4 bases; junction bases outside the gene matches: 8. Germline values: CDR1 MDHEN, CDR2 SYDVKM. The CDR3 is 15 residues long. The CDR3 reads CASSLTGGPGYEQYF. The DNA for the CDR3 is TGTGCCAGCAGTTTGACGGGAGGGCCTGGGTACGAGCAGTACTTC.

This clonotype was counted at least ten times. The chain employs TRBV30 and TRBJ1-1; no firm D call. Germline V CDR1 and CDR2: GTSNPN, SVGIG (reference sequence). The CDR3 is made up of 13 amino acids. The ends were cut back, 1 base at V and 0 bases at J, with 6 bases in the middle. In nucleotides, the CDR3 is TGTGCCTGGAGTGCCTCCATGAACACTGAAGCTTTCTTT. Translating it yields CAWSASMNTEAFF.

This clonotype was detected only a few times. The V and J genes are TRBV4-1 and TRBJ1-4; 9 bases agree with TRBD1. Germline CDR1 reads MGHRA; CDR2 reads YSYEKL. The CDR3 is made up of 15 amino acids. Trimming cost V 2 bases and J 5 bases; bases outside gene matches: 3. CDR3 region: CASSQLDRGNEKLFF. CDR3 bases: TGCGCCAGCAGCCAACTCGACAGGGGGAATGAAAAACTGTTTTTT.

The chain has TRBV5-1 and TRBJ2-2, with 8 bases matching TRBD1. There are 17 residues in the CDR3. Germline V gene sequence: CDR1 SGHRS, CDR2 YFSETQ. After removal of 2 bases from V and 1 base from J, the junction contained 7 bases not matched to a gene. This CDR3 is CASSFRPGQGNTGELFF. Here the CDR3 DNA reads TGCGCCAGCAGCTTTAGGCCCGGACAGGGGAACACCGGGGAGCTGTTTTTT. Variable domain in full (rest from reference TRBV5-1 and TRBJ2-2): KAGVTQTPRYLIKTRGQQVTLSCSPISGHRSVSWYQQTPGQGLQFLFEYFSETQRNKGNFPGRFSGRQFSNSRSEMNVSTLELGDSALYLCASSFRPGQGNTGELFFGEGSRLTVL.

The chain recombines TRBV25-1 with TRBJ2-1, with 7 bases fitting TRBD1. The CDR3 runs to 14 residues. Germline V gene sequence: CDR1 MGHDK, CDR2 SYGVNS. With V trimmed by 6 bases and J by 9 bases, 11 bases remained unmatched. CDR3 in amino acids: CASSRPKGAAEQFF. The CDR3, as DNA: TGTGCCAGCAGCCGGCCGAAGGGGGCAGCTGAGCAGTTCTTC.

V and J are TRBV29-1 and TRBJ1-1; 7 nucleotides agree with TRBD1. Trimming took 7 bases from V and 5 from J; bases not matched to a gene: 10. CDR1 and CDR2 from the germline V gene are SQVTM and ANQGSEA. This CDR3 is 13 amino acids long. The CDR3 nucleotides are TGCAGCGCCGGGGACAGAGTTGGAACTGAAGCTTTCTTT. This gives the protein CSAGDRVGTEAFF.

At least ten counts were recorded for this clonotype. The gene calls are TRBV10-3 and TRBJ1-1, with D perhaps TRBD1 (6 bases). V lost 5 bases to trimming and J lost 6 bases, with 13 bases between them. The V gene's germline CDR1 is ENHRY and CDR2 SYGVKD. There are 13 residues in the CDR3. DNA of the CDR3: TGTGCCATCAGTCAACAGGGAGTCGCTGAAGCTTTCTTT. It encodes CAISQQGVAEAFF.

This clonotype was counted between two and nine times. This chain joins TRBV12-3 or TRBV12-4 and TRBJ2-1; D may be TRBD1 (5 bases). The CDR3 is made up of 13 amino acids. V dropped 11 bases and J dropped 5 bases, with 16 bases sitting between them. In DNA form, the CDR3 reads TGTGCCCAAGCCTCGGACATTAACAATGAGCAGTTCTTC. Its protein is CAQASDINNEQFF.

This chain uses TRBV7-6 with TRBJ2-2; 13 bases map to TRBD2. The CDR3 length is 17 residues. With 0 bases clipped from V and 8 bases from J, the junction kept 6 bases outside the gene matches. Germline V CDR1 and CDR2: SGHVS, FNYEAQ. This chain's CDR3 is CASSLAPTSGRLGELFF. The CDR3 DNA is TGTGCCAGCAGCTTAGCCCCGACTAGCGGGAGGTTGGGGGAGCTGTTTTTT. The variable domain in full, with the rest retrieved from reference TRBV7-6 and TRBJ2-2, is GAGVSQSPRYKVTKRGQDVALRCDPISGHVSLYWYRQALGQGPEFLTYFNYEAQQDKSGLPNDRFSAERPEGSISTLTIQRTEQRDSAMYRCASSLAPTSGRLGELFFGEGSRLTVL.

The J gene is TRBJ2-3, the V gene TRBV20-1; 12 nucleotides agree with TRBD2. This CDR3 spans 15 amino acids. With V trimmed by 0 bases and J by 4 bases, 2 bases remained unmatched. The germline V gene has CDR1 DFQATT and CDR2 SNEGSKA (reference sequence). The CDR3 nucleotides read TGCAGTGCTAGAGATTCTAGCGGGAGGGCAGATACGCAGTATTTT. Its protein is CSARDSSGRADTQYF.

The chain combines TRBV13 with TRBJ2-7; unclear D gene. The CDR3 is 12 amino acids. The V end lost 2 bases, the J end lost 10 bases, and 12 bases lay between the germline ends. Germline CDR1 PRHDT, CDR2 FYEKMQ (reference sequence). CDR3 bases: TGTGCCAGCAGCTTAAAGGCCAGAGTTCAGTACTTC. Protein: CASSLKARVQYF.

This clonotype was seen a handful of times. The chain is built from TRBV12-3 or TRBV12-4 and TRBJ2-2; 10 bases agree with TRBD2. This CDR3 is 19 amino acids long. J lost 7 bases, V lost 4 bases, and 18 bases had no gene match. CDR3 nucleotide sequence: TGTGCCAGCAGTTATAGGGGCCGGGCACTAGCGGGAAATGGCGGGGAGCTGTTTTTT. This translates into CASSYRGRALAGNGGELFF.

The V gene is TRBV7-2, the J gene TRBJ1-6; D is possibly TRBD1 (5 bases). Germline assignment: CDR1 SGHTA and CDR2 FQGNSA. V was trimmed by 0 bases and J by 10 bases, leaving 13 bases between them. This CDR3 is 15 amino acids long. CDR3 residues: CASSLAGTAGSPLHF. The CDR3 nucleotides read TGTGCCAGCAGCTTAGCGGGGACGGCAGGATCACCCCTCCACTTT.

The chain carries TRBV5-5 and TRBJ2-3, with 10 bases lining up with TRBD2. Per the germline V gene, CDR1 is SGHKS and CDR2 is YYEKEE (reference sequence). After removal of 4 bases from V and 14 bases from J, the junction contained 7 bases not matched to a gene. The CDR3 consists of 12 residues. In DNA, the CDR3 is TGTGCCAGCAGCCTCGGTGCTAGCGGGAGGTATTTT. As protein: CASSLGASGRYF.

A few counts support this clonotype. J is TRBJ2-3 and V is TRBV28; D uncertain. Germline-derived CDR1 and CDR2 are MDHEN and SYDVKM. The CDR3 totals 15 residues. The V end lost 6 bases, the J end lost 3 bases, and 16 bases lay between the germline ends. CDR3 sequence (DNA): TGTGCCAGCAGCCAACCCGACCCTGGGACAGATACGCAGTATTTT. This sequence encodes CASSQPDPGTDTQYF.

This clonotype was counted between two and nine times. The chain joins TRBV15 to TRBJ2-7; the D gene could be TRBD1 or TRBD2 (5 bases each). With 0 bases removed from V and 2 bases from J, the gap between germline ends came to 14 bases. CDR3 length equals 16 residues. Germline assignment: CDR1 LNHNV and CDR2 YYDKDF (reference sequence). The CDR3 sequence: CATSRDPGTLPYEQYF. The CDR3 region has the DNA TGTGCCACCAGCAGAGATCCGGGGACCCTACCCTACGAGCAGTACTTC.

V gene TRBV4-1 combines with J gene TRBJ2-3; D unresolved. V lost 1 base and J 0 bases, leaving 14 bases between the germline ends. The CDR3 spans 17 residues. CDR1 and CDR2 from the germline V gene are MGHRA and YSYEKL. For the CDR3, the DNA is TGCGCCAGCAGCCAAGTATCAGCTCAAGCTAGCACAGATACGCAGTATTTT. It specifies CASSQVSAQASTDTQYF.

This clonotype was seen more than once but under ten times. The gene calls are TRBV5-1 and TRBJ2-7; 7 bases are a match to TRBD1. The CDR3 has 14 residues. CDR1 is SGHRS, CDR2 YFSETQ, per germline. Trimming cost V 0 bases and J 3 bases; bases outside gene matches: 3. CDR3 sequence (DNA): TGCGCCAGCAGCTTGGTAGGGGGCGACTACGAGCAGTACTTC. It codes for CASSLVGGDYEQYF.

This clonotype was seen more than once but under ten times. V is TRBV11-2 and J is TRBJ2-7; 13 nucleotides match TRBD2. Germline-derived CDR1 and CDR2 are SGHAT and FQNNGV. The ends lost 2 bases at V and 4 bases at J; junction bases unmatched: 2. The CDR3 is made up of 15 amino acids. Here the CDR3 DNA reads TGTGCCAGCAGCTTACCGGGACTAGCGGGGTACGAGCAGTACTTC. Translating gives CASSLPGLAGYEQYF.